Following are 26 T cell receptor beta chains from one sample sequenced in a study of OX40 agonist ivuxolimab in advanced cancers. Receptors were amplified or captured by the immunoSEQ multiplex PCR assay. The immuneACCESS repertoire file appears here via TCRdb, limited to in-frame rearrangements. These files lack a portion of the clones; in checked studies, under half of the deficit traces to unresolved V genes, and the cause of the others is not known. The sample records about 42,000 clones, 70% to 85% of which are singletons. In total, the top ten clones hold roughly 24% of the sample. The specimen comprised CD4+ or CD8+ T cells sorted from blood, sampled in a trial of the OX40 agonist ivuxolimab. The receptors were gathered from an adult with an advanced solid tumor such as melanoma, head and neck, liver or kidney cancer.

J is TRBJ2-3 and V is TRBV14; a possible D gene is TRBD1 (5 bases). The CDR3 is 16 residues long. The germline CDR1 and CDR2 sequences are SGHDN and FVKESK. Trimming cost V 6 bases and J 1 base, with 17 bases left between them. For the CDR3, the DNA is TGTGCCAGCAGACTAAAGGTTCAGGGTCGCACAGATACGCAGTATTTT. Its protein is CASRLKVQGRTDTQYF.

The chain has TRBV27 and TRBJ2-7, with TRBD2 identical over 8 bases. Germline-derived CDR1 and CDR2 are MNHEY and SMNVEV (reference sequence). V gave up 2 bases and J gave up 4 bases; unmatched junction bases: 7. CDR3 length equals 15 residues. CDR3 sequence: CASSLRGGLIYEQYF. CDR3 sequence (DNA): TGTGCCAGCAGTTTACGGGGGGGGCTGATTTACGAGCAGTACTTC.

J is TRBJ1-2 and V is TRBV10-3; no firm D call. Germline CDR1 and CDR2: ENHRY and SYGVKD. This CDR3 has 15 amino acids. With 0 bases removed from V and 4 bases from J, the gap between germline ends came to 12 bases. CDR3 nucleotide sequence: TGTGCCATCAGTGAGTCTAACACCTGGGGCTATGGCTACACCTTC. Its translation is CAISESNTWGYGYTF.

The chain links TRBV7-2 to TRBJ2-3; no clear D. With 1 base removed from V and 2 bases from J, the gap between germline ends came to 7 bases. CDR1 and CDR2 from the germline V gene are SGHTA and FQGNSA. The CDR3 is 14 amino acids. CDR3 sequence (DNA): TGTGCCAGCAGCTTAGGAAAATTCACAGATACGCAGTATTTT. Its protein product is CASSLGKFTDTQYF.

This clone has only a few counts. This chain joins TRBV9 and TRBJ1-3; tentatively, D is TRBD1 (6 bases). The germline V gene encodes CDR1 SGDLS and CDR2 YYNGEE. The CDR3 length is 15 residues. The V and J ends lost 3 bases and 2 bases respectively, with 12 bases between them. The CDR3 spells CASSEQGITGNTIYF. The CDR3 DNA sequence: TGTGCCAGCAGCGAGCAGGGGATTACTGGAAACACCATATATTTT. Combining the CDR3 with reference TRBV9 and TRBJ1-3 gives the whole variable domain DSGVTQTPKHLITATGQRVTLRCSPRSGDLSVYWYQQSLDQGLQFLIQYYNGEERAKGNILERFSAQQFPDLHSELNLSSLELGDSALYFCASSEQGITGNTIYFGEGSWLTVV.

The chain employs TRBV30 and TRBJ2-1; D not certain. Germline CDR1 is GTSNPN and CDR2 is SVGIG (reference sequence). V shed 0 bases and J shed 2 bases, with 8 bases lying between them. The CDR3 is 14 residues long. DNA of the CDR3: TGTGCCTGGAGTGTAAGCGACACCTACAATGAGCAGTTCTTC. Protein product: CAWSVSDTYNEQFF.

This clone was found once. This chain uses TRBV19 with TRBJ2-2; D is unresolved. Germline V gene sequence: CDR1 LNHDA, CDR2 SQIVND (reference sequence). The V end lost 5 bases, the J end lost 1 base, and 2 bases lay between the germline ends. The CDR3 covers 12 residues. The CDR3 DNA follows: TGTGCCAGTAGTGAGAACACCGGGGAGCTGTTTTTT. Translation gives CASSENTGELFF. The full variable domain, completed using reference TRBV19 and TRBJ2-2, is DGGITQSPKYLFRKEGQNVTLSCEQNLNHDAMYWYRQDPGQGLRLIYYSQIVNDFQKGDIAEGYSVSREKKESFPLTVTSAQKNPTAFYLCASSENTGELFFGEGSRLTVL.

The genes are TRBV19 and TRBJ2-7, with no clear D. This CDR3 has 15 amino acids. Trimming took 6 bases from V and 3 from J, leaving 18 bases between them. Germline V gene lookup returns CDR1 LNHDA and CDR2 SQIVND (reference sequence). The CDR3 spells CASRVSFLGGYEQYF. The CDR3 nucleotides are TGTGCCAGTAGAGTGTCCTTCTTGGGCGGCTACGAGCAGTACTTC.

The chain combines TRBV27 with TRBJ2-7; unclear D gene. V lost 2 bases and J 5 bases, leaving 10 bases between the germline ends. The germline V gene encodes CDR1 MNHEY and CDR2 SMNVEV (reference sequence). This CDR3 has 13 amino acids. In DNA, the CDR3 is TGTGCCAGCAGTTTAGTACCCGCCCACGAGCAGTACTTC. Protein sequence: CASSLVPAHEQYF.

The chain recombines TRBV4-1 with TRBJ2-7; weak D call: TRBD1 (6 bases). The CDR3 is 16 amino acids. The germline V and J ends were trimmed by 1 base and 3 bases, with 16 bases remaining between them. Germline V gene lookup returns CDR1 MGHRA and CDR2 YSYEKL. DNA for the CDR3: TGCGCCAGCAGCCAAGGACAGGATCAGGGTTTCTACGAGCAGTACTTC. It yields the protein CASSQGQDQGFYEQYF.

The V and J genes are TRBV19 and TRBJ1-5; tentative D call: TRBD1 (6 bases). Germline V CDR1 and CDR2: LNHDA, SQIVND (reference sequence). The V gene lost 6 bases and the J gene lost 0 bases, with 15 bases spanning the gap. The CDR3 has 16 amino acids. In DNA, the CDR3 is TGTGCCAGTAGGCGTCGACAGGAGTATAGCAATCAGCCCCAGCATTTT. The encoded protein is CASRRRQEYSNQPQHF.

The CDR3 DNA reads TGTGCCAGCAGCTTAGTCAGCGGGGGTTGGTTAGAGACCCAGTACTTC. It encodes CASSLVSGGWLETQYF. J is TRBJ2-5 and V is TRBV11-2; 8 bases are shared with TRBD2. The germline gives CDR1 SGHAT, CDR2 FQNNGV. CDR3 length: 16 residues. Losses at the gene ends were 1 base for V and 4 bases for J; bases not matched to a gene: 8.

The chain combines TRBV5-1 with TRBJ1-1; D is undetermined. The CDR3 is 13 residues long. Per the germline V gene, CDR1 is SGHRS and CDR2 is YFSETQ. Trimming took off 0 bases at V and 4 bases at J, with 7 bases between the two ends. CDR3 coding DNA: TGCGCCAGCAGCTTGGTGGGCAGCACTGAAGCTTTCTTT. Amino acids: CASSLVGSTEAFF.

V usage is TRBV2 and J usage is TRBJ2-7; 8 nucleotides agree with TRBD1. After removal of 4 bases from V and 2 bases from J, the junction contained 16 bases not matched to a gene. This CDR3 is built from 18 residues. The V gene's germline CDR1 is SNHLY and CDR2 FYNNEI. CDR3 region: CASSVGEMMDRVTYEQYF. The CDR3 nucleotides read TGTGCCAGCAGTGTAGGAGAGATGATGGACAGGGTTACCTACGAGCAGTACTTC.

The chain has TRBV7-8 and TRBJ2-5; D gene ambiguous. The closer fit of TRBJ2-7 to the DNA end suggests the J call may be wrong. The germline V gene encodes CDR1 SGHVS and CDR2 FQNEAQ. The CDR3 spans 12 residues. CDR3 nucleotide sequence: TGTGCCAGCAGCTTGGGCTCCTACGAGCAGTACTTC. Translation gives CASSLGSYEQYF.

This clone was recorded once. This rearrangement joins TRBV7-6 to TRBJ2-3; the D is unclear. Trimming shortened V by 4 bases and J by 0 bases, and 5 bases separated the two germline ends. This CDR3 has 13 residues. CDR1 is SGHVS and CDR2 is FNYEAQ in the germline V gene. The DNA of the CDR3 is TGTGCCAGCAGCTCAACTAGCACAGATACGCAGTATTTT. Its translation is CASSSTSTDTQYF.

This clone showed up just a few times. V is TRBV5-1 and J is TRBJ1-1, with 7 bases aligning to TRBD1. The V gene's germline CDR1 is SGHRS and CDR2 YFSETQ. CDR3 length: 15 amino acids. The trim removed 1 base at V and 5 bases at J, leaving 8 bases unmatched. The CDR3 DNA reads TGCGCCAGCAGCTTGAACAGGGGCGGGAGGACTGAAGCTTTCTTT. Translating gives CASSLNRGGRTEAFF.

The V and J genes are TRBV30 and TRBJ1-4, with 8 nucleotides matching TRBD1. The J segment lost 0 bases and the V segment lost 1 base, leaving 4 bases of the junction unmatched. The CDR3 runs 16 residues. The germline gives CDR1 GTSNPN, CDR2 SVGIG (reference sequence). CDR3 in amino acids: CAWSAKQGATNEKLFF. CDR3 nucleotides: TGTGCCTGGAGTGCCAAACAGGGGGCAACTAATGAAAAACTGTTTTTT.

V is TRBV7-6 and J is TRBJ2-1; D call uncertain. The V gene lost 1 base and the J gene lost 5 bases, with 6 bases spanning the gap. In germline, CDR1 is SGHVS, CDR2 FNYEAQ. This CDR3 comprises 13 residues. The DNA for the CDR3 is TGTGCCAGCAGCTTAGGCGAGAACAATGAGCAGTTCTTC. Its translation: CASSLGENNEQFF.

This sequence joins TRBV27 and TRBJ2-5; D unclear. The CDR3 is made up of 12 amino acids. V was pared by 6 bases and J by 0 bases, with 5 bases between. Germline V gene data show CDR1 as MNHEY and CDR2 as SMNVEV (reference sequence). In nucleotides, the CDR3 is TGTGCCAGCAGCTCCAACCAAGAGACCCAGTACTTC. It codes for CASSSNQETQYF.

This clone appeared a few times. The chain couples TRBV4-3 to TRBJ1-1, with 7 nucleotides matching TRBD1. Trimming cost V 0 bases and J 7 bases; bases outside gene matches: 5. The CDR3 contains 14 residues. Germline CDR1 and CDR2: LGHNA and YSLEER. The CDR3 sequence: CASSQERRGLEAFF. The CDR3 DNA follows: TGCGCCAGCAGCCAAGAGAGGAGGGGGCTTGAAGCTTTCTTT.

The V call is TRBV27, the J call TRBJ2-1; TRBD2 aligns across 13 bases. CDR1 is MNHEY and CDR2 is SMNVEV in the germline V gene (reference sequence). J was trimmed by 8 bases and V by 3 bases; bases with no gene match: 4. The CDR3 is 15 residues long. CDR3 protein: CASSLFTSGRDEQFF. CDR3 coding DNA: TGTGCCAGCAGTTTGTTCACTAGCGGGAGGGATGAGCAGTTCTTC.

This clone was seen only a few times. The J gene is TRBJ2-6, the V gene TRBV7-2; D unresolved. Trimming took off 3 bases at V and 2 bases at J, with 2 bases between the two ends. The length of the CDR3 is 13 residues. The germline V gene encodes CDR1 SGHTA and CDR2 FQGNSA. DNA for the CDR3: TGTGCCAGCAGCTTTACTGGGGCCAACGTCCTGACTTTC. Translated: CASSFTGANVLTF.

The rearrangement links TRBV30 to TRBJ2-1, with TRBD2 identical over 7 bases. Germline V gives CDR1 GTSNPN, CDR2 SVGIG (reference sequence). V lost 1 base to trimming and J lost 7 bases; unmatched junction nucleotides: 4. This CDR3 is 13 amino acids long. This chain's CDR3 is CAWSGEGGNEQFF. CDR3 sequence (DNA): TGTGCCTGGAGTGGGGAGGGCGGGAATGAGCAGTTCTTC.

The DNA of the CDR3 is TGCGCCAGCAGCCTCTTCCGGGACTATCAGCAGTATTTT. The encoded protein is CASSLFRDYQQYF. The chain employs TRBV4-3 and TRBJ2-3, with 7 bases lining up with TRBD2. The CDR3 has 13 amino acids. Germline CDR1 reads LGHNA; CDR2 reads YSLEER. The junction had 9 bases not matched to a gene; V was cut back by 4 bases and J by 11 bases.

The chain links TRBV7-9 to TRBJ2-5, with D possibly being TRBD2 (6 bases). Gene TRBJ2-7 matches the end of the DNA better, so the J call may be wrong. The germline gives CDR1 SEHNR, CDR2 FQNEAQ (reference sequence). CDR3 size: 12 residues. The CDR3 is CASGRDSYEQYF. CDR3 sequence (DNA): TGTGCCAGCGGGCGGGACTCCTACGAGCAGTACTTC.